Following are 28 T cell receptor beta chains from one sample sequenced in a study of blood T cell repertoires in COVID-19. Data came from immunoSEQ multiplex PCR; TCRdb stores just in-frame clones and leaves some out. Of around 310,000 clones in the sample, roughly 91% are singletons; the top ten hold about 9.4%. The source material was PBMCs or T cells enriched from blood (not recorded which). The source is a woman in her twenties or thirties who had recovered from COVID-19.

The rearrangement joins TRBV6-5 to TRBJ1-2; 8 bases match TRBD1. Germline lookup yields CDR1 MNHEY and CDR2 SVGAGI. Unmatched junction bases numbered 2, after V lost 6 bases and J lost 2 bases. The CDR3 has 13 amino acids. In nucleotides, the CDR3 is TGTGCCAGCAGATACAGGGGGAACTATGGCTACACCTTC. This encodes CASRYRGNYGYTF.

This chain links TRBV7-6 with TRBJ2-7; perhaps TRBD1 as D (6 bases). This CDR3 region has 16 residues. The germline V and J ends were trimmed by 4 bases and 3 bases, with 19 bases remaining between them. The germline V gene has CDR1 SGHVS and CDR2 FNYEAQ. Here the CDR3 reads CASSSPWEGQYYEQYF. CDR3 nucleotide sequence: TGTGCCAGCAGCTCACCGTGGGAAGGACAGTACTACGAGCAGTACTTC.

The genes are TRBV18 and TRBJ2-5; the D gene is possibly TRBD2 (5 bases). The CDR3 extends over 15 amino acids. Germline CDR1 is KGHSH and CDR2 is LQKENI. V shed 3 bases and J shed 2 bases, with 13 bases lying between them. The CDR3 nucleotides are TGTGCCAGCTCACCCCAAGACTACACACAAGAGACCCAGTACTTC. Its translation is CASSPQDYTQETQYF.

V gene TRBV27 combines with J gene TRBJ2-4, with 10 bases aligning to TRBD2. V was pared by 5 bases and J by 8 bases, with 3 bases of the junction left unmatched. This CDR3 has 13 residues. CDR1 is MNHEY, CDR2 SMNVEV, per germline (reference sequence). This CDR3 is CASSQREGDIQYF. CDR3 sequence (DNA): TGTGCCAGCAGTCAGCGGGAGGGCGACATTCAGTACTTC.

The chain recombines TRBV18 with TRBJ2-7, with TRBD2 as a possible D gene (6 bases). From germline, CDR1 is KGHSH and CDR2 LQKENI. CDR3 length: 14 residues. Trimming pared 3 bases from V and 2 bases from J, leaving 11 bases between. CDR3 sequence: CASSPSSGAYEQYF. The DNA for the CDR3 is TGTGCCAGCTCACCTTCGTCGGGGGCCTACGAGCAGTACTTC.

The V gene is TRBV18, the J gene TRBJ2-5; 7 bases fit TRBD1. Germline CDR1 is KGHSH and CDR2 is LQKENI. With V trimmed by 6 bases and J by 2 bases, 3 bases remained unmatched. The CDR3 totals 13 residues. The DNA for the CDR3 is TGTGCCAGCTCTCAGGGACAGCAAGAGACCCAGTACTTC. The encoded protein is CASSQGQQETQYF.

The V gene is TRBV6-5, the J gene TRBJ2-5, with TRBD1 matching over 7 bases. The germline V gene encodes CDR1 MNHEY and CDR2 SVGAGI. This CDR3 has 14 amino acids. V lost 6 bases and J lost 1; bases outside the gene matches: 5. The CDR3, as DNA: TGTGCCAGCAGCACTACAGGGGCCCAAGAGACCCAGTACTTC. Its protein product is CASSTTGAQETQYF.

This clone came up once. This chain connects TRBV2 to TRBJ2-1; D is possibly TRBD1 (6 bases). The CDR3 length is 14 residues. Germline values: CDR1 SNHLY, CDR2 FYNNEI. Trimming removed 7 bases at V and 6 bases at J, with 16 bases between. The CDR3, as DNA: TGTGCCAGCATACAGGGAAAGTTTGTCAATGAGCAGTTCTTC. This encodes CASIQGKFVNEQFF.

The chain couples TRBV28 to TRBJ1-5, with D possibly matching TRBD1 (5 bases). The CDR3 contains 17 residues. Germline V lookup: CDR1 MDHEN, CDR2 SYDVKM. The V end lost 1 base, the J end lost 1 base, and 14 bases lay between the germline ends. CDR3 in amino acids: CASSLFGGGLSNQPQHF. The CDR3 region has the DNA TGTGCCAGCAGTTTATTCGGGGGAGGGTTGAGCAATCAGCCCCAGCATTTT. Filled out from reference TRBV28 and TRBJ1-5, the complete variable domain reads DVKVTQSSRYLVKRTGEKVFLECVQDMDHENMFWYRQDPGLGLRLIYFSYDVKMKEKGDIPEGYSVSREKKERFSLILESASTNQTSMYLCASSLFGGGLSNQPQHFGDGTRLSIL.

The CDR3 nucleotides are TGTGCCAGTAGTATAGCTCCGGGACTAGCGGGAGGGAGCTACGAGCAGTACTTC. Protein product: CASSIAPGLAGGSYEQYF. This chain links TRBV19 with TRBJ2-7; TRBD2 agrees at 16 bases. The CDR3 has 18 amino acids. V gave up 1 base and J gave up 3 bases; unmatched junction bases: 6. Germline CDR1 and CDR2: LNHDA and SQIVND (reference sequence).

The chain couples TRBV30 to TRBJ2-3; D remains unclear. CDR1 and CDR2 (germline): GTSNPN, SVGIG (reference sequence). This CDR3 is 13 amino acids long. The V end lost 4 bases, the J end lost 3 bases, and 11 bases lay between the germline ends. Written as DNA, the CDR3 is TGTGCCTGGAAGCCCCCCCCGACAGATACGCAGTATTTT. Amino acid sequence: CAWKPPPTDTQYF.

The V and J genes are TRBV19 and TRBJ2-1; TRBD1 agrees at 7 bases. Unmatched junction bases numbered 8, after V lost 3 bases and J lost 6 bases. Germline V CDR1 and CDR2: LNHDA, SQIVND (reference sequence). The length of the CDR3 is 15 residues. Here the CDR3 DNA reads TGTGCCAGTAGTATTAGGGGTGCAGGGGGCAATGAGCAGTTCTTC. Its translation is CASSIRGAGGNEQFF.

This clone was counted only a few times. The chain employs TRBV29-1 and TRBJ2-7, with 9 bases fitting TRBD2. The CDR3 sequence is 14 residues long. In germline, CDR1 is SQVTM, CDR2 ANQGSEA. The V and J ends lost 4 bases and 1 base, in that order; junction bases with no gene match: 5. The CDR3 reads CSVGRLAGSYEQYF. Written as DNA, the CDR3 is TGCAGCGTTGGACGGCTAGCGGGGTCCTACGAGCAGTACTTC.

The V gene is TRBV18, the J gene TRBJ1-1; TRBD1 matches at 8 bases. CDR1 is KGHSH and CDR2 is LQKENI in the germline V gene. J was trimmed by 3 bases and V by 3 bases; bases with no gene match: 9. This CDR3 has 16 residues. The CDR3 loop reads CASSPFQGAVDTEAFF. The CDR3 region has the DNA TGTGCCAGCTCACCCTTTCAGGGGGCAGTTGACACTGAAGCTTTCTTT. The complete variable domain, with remaining parts taken from reference TRBV18 and TRBJ1-1, reads NAGVMQNPRHLVRRRGQEARLRCSPMKGHSHVYWYRQLPEEGLKFMVYLQKENIIDESGMPKERFSAEFPKEGPSILRIQQVVRGDSAAYFCASSPFQGAVDTEAFFGQGTRLTVV.

J is TRBJ2-7 and V is TRBV19; TRBD2 aligns across 9 bases. Germline CDR1 reads LNHDA; CDR2 reads SQIVND (reference sequence). The CDR3 is made up of 14 amino acids. Losses at the gene ends were 5 bases for V and 2 bases for J; bases not matched to a gene: 4. Here the CDR3 reads CASSLAGAPYEQYF. In DNA form, the CDR3 reads TGTGCCAGTAGTTTAGCGGGAGCACCCTACGAGCAGTACTTC.

The chain carries TRBV7-2 and TRBJ2-1; D call uncertain. CDR1 is SGHTA and CDR2 is FQGNSA in the germline V gene. The CDR3 loop spans 15 amino acids. V was pared by 2 bases and J by 2 bases, with 10 bases between. CDR3 sequence (DNA): TGTGCCAGCAGCTTACAAGCCCCAACCTACAATGAGCAGTTCTTC. Encoded protein: CASSLQAPTYNEQFF.

The chain couples TRBV7-2 to TRBJ2-2, with 9 nucleotides matching TRBD1. CDR1 is SGHTA and CDR2 is FQGNSA in the germline V gene. J gave up 6 bases and V 1 base, and 9 bases lay outside the gene matches. The CDR3 is 17 amino acids. Written as DNA, the CDR3 is TGTGCCAGCAGCTTAGTACAGATGGGACAGGGCCCCGGGGAGCTGTTTTTT. This gives the protein CASSLVQMGQGPGELFF.

The chain is built from TRBV14 and TRBJ2-7; D is possibly TRBD1 (6 bases). Germline-derived CDR1 and CDR2 are SGHDN and FVKESK. This CDR3 contains 19 residues. The germline V and J ends were trimmed by 3 bases and 4 bases, with 28 bases remaining between them. This chain's CDR3 is CASSHPDPDSSQTEYEQYF. CDR3 nucleotides: TGTGCCAGCAGCCATCCAGACCCGGACAGCTCCCAGACGGAATACGAGCAGTACTTC.

The chain uses TRBV10-1 and TRBJ2-3; D gene unclear. The CDR3 length is 14 residues. CDR1 WNHNN and CDR2 SYGVQD come from the germline V gene (reference sequence). Trimming stripped 7 bases from V and 1 base from J, with 12 bases between. The CDR3 coding sequence is TGCGCCAGCAATTATGACGCGGGCACAGATACGCAGTATTTT. Translation: CASNYDAGTDTQYF.

This rearrangement joins TRBV6-5 to TRBJ1-6, with D tentatively TRBD1 (5 bases). The CDR3 has 15 residues. Germline CDR1 and CDR2: MNHEY and SVGAGI. Trimming pared 1 base from V and 6 bases from J, leaving 10 bases between. The CDR3 protein is CASSYFRGSNSPLHF. The CDR3 DNA follows: TGTGCCAGCAGTTACTTTAGGGGAAGTAATTCACCCCTCCACTTT.

V and J are TRBV4-1 and TRBJ2-5; 8 bases fit TRBD1. Looked up from germline, CDR1 is MGHRA and CDR2 is YSYEKL. V dropped 4 bases and J dropped 1; count of bases not matched to a gene: 11. The CDR3 spans 17 residues. CDR3 in DNA: TGCGCCAGCAGCCTTTCCCCCCTCGGGACAGGCCAAGAGACCCAGTACTTC. Translation gives CASSLSPLGTGQETQYF.

The chain uses TRBV9 and TRBJ1-2; D call uncertain. V lost 2 bases and J 5 bases, leaving 10 bases between the germline ends. This CDR3 region has 13 residues. Germline loops: CDR1 SGDLS, CDR2 YYNGEE. Written as DNA, the CDR3 is TGTGCCAGCAGCGTTTTTACGGGGTATGGCTACACCTTC. Its protein product is CASSVFTGYGYTF.

The V and J genes are TRBV27 and TRBJ2-1; TRBD2 matches at 13 bases. Germline CDR1 is MNHEY and CDR2 is SMNVEV (reference sequence). The CDR3 contains 20 residues. The V and J ends lost 0 bases and 1 base, in that order; junction bases with no gene match: 9. The CDR3 loop reads CASSLSTGTSGNRSYNEQFF. Written as DNA, the CDR3 is TGTGCCAGCAGTTTATCGACAGGGACTAGCGGGAATAGATCCTACAATGAGCAGTTCTTC.

This clone turned up a few times. V gene TRBV5-6 combines with J gene TRBJ2-1, with TRBD1 matching 7 bases. The CDR3 sequence is 14 residues long. CDR1 is SGHDT and CDR2 is YYEEEE in the germline V gene. The V segment lost 3 bases and the J segment 3 bases; nucleotides outside the gene matches: 3. The CDR3 protein is CASSSGTVYNEQFF. The CDR3 nucleotides read TGTGCCAGCAGCTCCGGGACAGTCTACAATGAGCAGTTCTTC.

The chain combines TRBV19 with TRBJ2-2; 12 bases line up with TRBD2. This CDR3 is 17 amino acids long. V gave up 4 bases and J gave up 0 bases; unmatched junction bases: 3. Germline V gene data show CDR1 as LNHDA and CDR2 as SQIVND (reference sequence). CDR3 nucleotide sequence: TGTGCCAGTAGTAAACTAGCGGGAGGAACGAACACCGGGGAGCTGTTTTTT. This sequence encodes CASSKLAGGTNTGELFF. The whole variable domain, remainder taken from reference TRBV19 and TRBJ2-2, is DGGITQSPKYLFRKEGQNVTLSCEQNLNHDAMYWYRQDPGQGLRLIYYSQIVNDFQKGDIAEGYSVSREKKESFPLTVTSAQKNPTAFYLCASSKLAGGTNTGELFFGEGSRLTVL.

The rearrangement joins TRBV28 to TRBJ1-1; D gene ambiguous. CDR3 length: 13 amino acids. Between the trimmed V and J ends, which lost 6 bases and 6 bases, there was a span of 14 bases. In germline, CDR1 is MDHEN, CDR2 SYDVKM. Here the CDR3 DNA reads TGTGCCAGCAGCAATCCTAATACAGCTGAAGCTTTCTTT. Translated, it gives CASSNPNTAEAFF.

This clone has only one observation. The chain is built from TRBV20-1 and TRBJ2-7; a weak D match, TRBD2 (5 bases). Germline assignment: CDR1 DFQATT and CDR2 SNEGSKA (reference sequence). Between the trimmed V and J ends, which lost 8 bases and 3 bases, there was a span of 11 bases. CDR3 length: 11 amino acids. CDR3 amino acids: CSRTRDYEQYF. CDR3 sequence (DNA): TGCAGTAGAACTAGGGACTACGAGCAGTACTTC.

This clone was counted a single time. The J gene is TRBJ2-7, the V gene TRBV13, with 10 bases aligning to TRBD2. This CDR3 region has 17 residues. The junction had 6 bases not matched to a gene; V was cut back by 1 base and J by 0 bases. Germline lookup yields CDR1 PRHDT and CDR2 FYEKMQ (reference sequence). The CDR3 is CASSLVGLAVSSYEQYF. In nucleotides, the CDR3 is TGTGCCAGCAGCTTAGTAGGACTAGCGGTGAGCTCCTACGAGCAGTACTTC.